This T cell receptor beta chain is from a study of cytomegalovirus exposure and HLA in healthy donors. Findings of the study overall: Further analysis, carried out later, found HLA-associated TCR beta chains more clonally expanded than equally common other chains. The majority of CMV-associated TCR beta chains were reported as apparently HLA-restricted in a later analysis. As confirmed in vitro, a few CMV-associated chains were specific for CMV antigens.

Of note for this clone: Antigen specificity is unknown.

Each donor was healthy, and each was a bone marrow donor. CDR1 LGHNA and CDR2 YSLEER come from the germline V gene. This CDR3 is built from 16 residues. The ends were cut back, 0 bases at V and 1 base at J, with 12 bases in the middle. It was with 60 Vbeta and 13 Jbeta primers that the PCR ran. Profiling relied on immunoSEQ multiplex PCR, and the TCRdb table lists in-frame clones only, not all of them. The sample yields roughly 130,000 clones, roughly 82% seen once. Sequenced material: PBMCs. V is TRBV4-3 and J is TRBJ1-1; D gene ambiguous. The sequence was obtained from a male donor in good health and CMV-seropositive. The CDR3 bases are TGCGCCAGCAGCCAAGACCACGGGAACCCGAACACTGAAGCTTTCTTT. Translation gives CASSQDHGNPNTEAFF.